Given below is one T cell receptor beta chain in context. Assay: immunoSEQ multiplex PCR; the TCRdb copy retains only in-frame clones and omits some. The data hold 90,000 to 100,000 clones, with 85% to 95% observed a single time. Trimming cost V 1 base and J 4 bases, with 12 bases left between them. The CDR3 spans 14 residues. The germline V gene encodes CDR1 GTSNPN and CDR2 SVGIG (reference sequence). This record belongs to a study of T cell changes during pregnancy in multiple sclerosis. The chain recombines TRBV30 with TRBJ2-3, with D perhaps matching TRBD1 (6 bases). The TCR comes from a female donor with multiple sclerosis, enrolled in a pregnancy study. This specimen was peripheral blood, taken in the first trimester of pregnancy. CDR3 bases: TGTGCCTGGAGTGCGCAGGGGCTGGCAGATACGCAGTATTTT. Residues: CAWSAQGLADTQYF.